This T cell receptor (beta chain) was captured in a study of T cell responses to AZD1222 COVID-19 vaccine. Trimming removed 2 bases from V and 10 bases from J; junction bases left unmatched: 23. CDR1 is MNHEY and CDR2 is SVGEGT in the germline V gene. The CDR3 totals 19 residues. This table comes from immunoSEQ multiplex PCR, and its TCRdb copy is limited to in-frame clones, with some not included. This table has under 200,000 clones, over 85% appearing once. The chain has TRBV6-2 or TRBV6-3 and TRBJ2-1, with 7 bases that match TRBD2. The source is an adult in good health. The specimen was peripheral blood, collected on day 0 of AZD1222 vaccination. CDR3 DNA: TGTGCCAGCAGTTACCCAGCGGGAAGGGAGATCACCTACAATGTAGAGCAGTTCTTC. It translates to CASSYPAGREITYNVEQFF.